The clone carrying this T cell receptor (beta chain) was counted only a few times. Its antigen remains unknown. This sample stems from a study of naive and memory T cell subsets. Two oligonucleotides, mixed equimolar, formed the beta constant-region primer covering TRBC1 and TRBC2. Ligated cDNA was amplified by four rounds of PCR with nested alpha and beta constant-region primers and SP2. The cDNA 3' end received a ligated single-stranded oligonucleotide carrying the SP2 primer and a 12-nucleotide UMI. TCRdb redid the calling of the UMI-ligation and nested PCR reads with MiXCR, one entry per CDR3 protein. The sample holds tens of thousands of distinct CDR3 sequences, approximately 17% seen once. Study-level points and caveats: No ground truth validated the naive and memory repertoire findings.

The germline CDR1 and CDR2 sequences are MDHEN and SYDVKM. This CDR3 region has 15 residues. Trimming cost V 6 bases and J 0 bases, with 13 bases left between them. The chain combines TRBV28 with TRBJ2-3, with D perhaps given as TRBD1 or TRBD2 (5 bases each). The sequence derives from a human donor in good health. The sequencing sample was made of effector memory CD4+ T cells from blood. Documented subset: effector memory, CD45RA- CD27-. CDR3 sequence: CASSRRGPSTDTQYF. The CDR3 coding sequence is TGTGCCAGCAGCCGACGGGGACCTAGCACAGATACGCAGTATTTT.